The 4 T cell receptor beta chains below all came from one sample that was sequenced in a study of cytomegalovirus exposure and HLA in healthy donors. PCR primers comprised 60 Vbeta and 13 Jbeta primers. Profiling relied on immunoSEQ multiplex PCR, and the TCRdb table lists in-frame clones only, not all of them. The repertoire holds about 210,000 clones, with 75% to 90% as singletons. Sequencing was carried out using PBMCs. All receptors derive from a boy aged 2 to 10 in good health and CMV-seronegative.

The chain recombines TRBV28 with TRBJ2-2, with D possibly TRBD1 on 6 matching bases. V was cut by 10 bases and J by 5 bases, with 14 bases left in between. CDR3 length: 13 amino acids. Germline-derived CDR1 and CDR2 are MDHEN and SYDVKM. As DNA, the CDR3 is TGTGCCACGAACGACAGGCCTACCGGGGAGCTGTTTTTT. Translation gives CATNDRPTGELFF.

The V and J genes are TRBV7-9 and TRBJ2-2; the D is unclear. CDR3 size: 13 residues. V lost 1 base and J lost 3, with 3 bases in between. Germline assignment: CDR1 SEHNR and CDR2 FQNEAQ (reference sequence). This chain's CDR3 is CASSLVDTGELFF. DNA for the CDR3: TGTGCCAGCAGCTTAGTAGACACCGGGGAGCTGTTTTTT.

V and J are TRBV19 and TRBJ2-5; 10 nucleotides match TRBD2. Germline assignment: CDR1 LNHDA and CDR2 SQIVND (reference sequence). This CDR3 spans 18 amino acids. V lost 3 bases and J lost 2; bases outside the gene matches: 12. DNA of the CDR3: TGTGCCAGTAGTATCGTAGCTAGCGGGAGTCTGGTACAAGAGACCCAGTACTTC. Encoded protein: CASSIVASGSLVQETQYF.

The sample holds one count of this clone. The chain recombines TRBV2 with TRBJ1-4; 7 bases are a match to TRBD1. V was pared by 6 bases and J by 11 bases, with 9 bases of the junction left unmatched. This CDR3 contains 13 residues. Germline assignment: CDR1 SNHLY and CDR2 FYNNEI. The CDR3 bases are TGTGCCAGCAGATACGTACAGGGGATGAAACTGTTTTTT. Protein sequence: CASRYVQGMKLFF.